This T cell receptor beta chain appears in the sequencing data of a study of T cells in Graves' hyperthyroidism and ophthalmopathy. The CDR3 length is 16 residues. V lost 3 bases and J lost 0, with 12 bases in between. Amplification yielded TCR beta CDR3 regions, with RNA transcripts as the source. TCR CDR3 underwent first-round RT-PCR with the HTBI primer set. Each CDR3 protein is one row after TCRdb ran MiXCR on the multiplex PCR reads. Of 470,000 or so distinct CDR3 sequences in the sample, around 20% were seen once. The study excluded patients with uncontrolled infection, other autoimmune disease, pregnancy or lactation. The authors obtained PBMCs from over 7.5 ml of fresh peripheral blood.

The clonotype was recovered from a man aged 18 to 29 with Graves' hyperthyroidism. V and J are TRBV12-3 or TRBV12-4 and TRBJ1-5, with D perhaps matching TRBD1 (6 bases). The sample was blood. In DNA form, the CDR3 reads TGTGCCAGCAGTTTGGTGGGGGCTTATAGCAATCAGCCCCAGCATTTT. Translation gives CASSLVGAYSNQPQHF.